This T cell receptor (beta chain) is from a study of blood T cell repertoires in COVID-19. Background on the study: PBMCs, B-cell-depleted T cells, or T cells were the source of the cDNA or gDNA that made up the material.

Method: immunoSEQ multiplex PCR; TCRdb's copy keeps in-frame clones and lacks some. The repertoire has about 430,000 clones, 88% of them found once; the top ten carry approximately 1%. The CDR3 spans 15 residues. Germline CDR1 is SGHDT and CDR2 is YYEEEE. J lost 7 bases, V lost 2 bases, and 6 bases had no gene match. This clone was counted once. This receptor was taken from a woman in her twenties or thirties with acute COVID-19. The specimen was PBMCs or T cells enriched from blood (not recorded which). V and J are TRBV5-6 and TRBJ1-5; TRBD1 matches 10 bases. CDR3 amino acids: CASSFGTGEYQPQHF. CDR3 bases: TGTGCCAGCAGCTTCGGGACAGGGGAATACCAGCCCCAGCATTTT.